The rows below give T cell receptor beta chains drawn from one sample of a study of blood T cells in healthy people across ages. Via MiXCR, TCRdb re-called the 5' RACE reads, giving one row per CDR3 protein. The sample consists of under 1,100,000 distinct CDR3 sequences, almost 25% of them appearing once. The same sample was also studied in work on T cells of mothers and their children.

Source material: blood. The receptors were sampled from a girl aged 2 to 10 in good health. Each CDR3 is given with its conserved first and last residue. The D gene is left open where the match is weak. Not all rows give a size; the values are once, few, many and, for expanded clones, a class.

d_gene: -
j_gene: TRBJ2-3
abundance: -
v_gene: TRBV6-5
CDR3aa: CATRNGVLGTRTDTQYF
CDR3nt: TGTGCCACCAGGAACGGGGTTTTGGGGACTCGCACAGATACGCAGTATTTT

d_gene: -
j_gene: TRBJ1-3
abundance: few
v_gene: TRBV28
CDR3aa: CASSFTRASSGNTIYF
CDR3nt: TGTGCCAGCAGTTTTACGAGGGCGAGCTCTGGAAACACCATATATTTT

d_gene: -
j_gene: TRBJ2-6
abundance: -
v_gene: TRBV20-1
CDR3aa: CSARGALGSGANVLTF
CDR3nt: TGCAGTGCTAGGGGCGCTTTGGGGTCTGGGGCCAACGTCCTGACTTTC

d_gene: -
j_gene: TRBJ1-2
abundance: -
v_gene: TRBV5-1
CDR3aa: CASSLWWGEPLDGYTF
CDR3nt: TGCGCCAGCAGCTTGTGGTGGGGCGAACCGCTGGATGGCTACACCTTC

d_gene: -
j_gene: TRBJ2-7
abundance: -
v_gene: TRBV20-1
CDR3aa: CSARSPRTSSYEQYF
CDR3nt: TGCAGTGCTAGATCGCCCCGGACGAGCTCCTACGAGCAGTACTTC

d_gene: TRBD2
j_gene: TRBJ2-1
abundance: few
v_gene: TRBV29-1
CDR3aa: CSVGTSGRPDEQFF
CDR3nt: TGCAGCGTTGGGACTAGCGGGAGGCCCGATGAGCAGTTCTTC

d_gene: -
j_gene: TRBJ1-2
abundance: -
v_gene: TRBV9
CDR3aa: CASSVGSEGGLRGYTF
CDR3nt: TGTGCCAGCAGCGTAGGGAGCGAGGGAGGCCTAAGGGGCTACACCTTC

d_gene: -
j_gene: TRBJ2-3
abundance: few
v_gene: TRBV19
CDR3aa: CASQASVTDTQYF
CDR3nt: TGTGCCAGTCAAGCTAGCGTCACAGATACGCAGTATTTT

d_gene: -
j_gene: TRBJ1-1
abundance: once
v_gene: TRBV6-1
CDR3aa: CASSASPGATEAFF
CDR3nt: TGTGCCAGCAGTGCATCACCGGGGGCCACTGAAGCTTTCTTT

d_gene: -
j_gene: TRBJ2-4
abundance: few
v_gene: TRBV29-1
CDR3aa: CSVEGVQSGNIQYF
CDR3nt: TGCAGCGTTGAGGGGGTGCAGTCCGGAAACATTCAGTACTTC

d_gene: TRBD1
j_gene: TRBJ1-6
abundance: -
v_gene: TRBV6-2/TRBV6-3
CDR3aa: CASSLPYRGSSPLHF
CDR3nt: TGTGCCAGCAGTTTGCCGTACAGGGGGAGTTCACCCCTCCACTTT